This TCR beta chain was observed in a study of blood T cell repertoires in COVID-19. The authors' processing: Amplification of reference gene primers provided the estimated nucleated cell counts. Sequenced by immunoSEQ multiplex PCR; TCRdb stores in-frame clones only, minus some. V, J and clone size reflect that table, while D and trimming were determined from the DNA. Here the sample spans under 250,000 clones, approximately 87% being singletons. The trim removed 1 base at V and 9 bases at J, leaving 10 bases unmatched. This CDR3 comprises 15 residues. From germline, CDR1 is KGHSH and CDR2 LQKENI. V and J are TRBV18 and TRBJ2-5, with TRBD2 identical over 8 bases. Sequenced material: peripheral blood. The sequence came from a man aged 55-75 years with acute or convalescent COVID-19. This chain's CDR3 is CASSPLSTSGTPQYF. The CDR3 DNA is TGTGCCAGCTCACCACTGAGCACTAGCGGCACGCCCCAGTACTTC. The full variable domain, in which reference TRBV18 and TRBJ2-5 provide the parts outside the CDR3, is NAGVMQNPRHLVRRRGQEARLRCSPMKGHSHVYWYRQLPEEGLKFMVYLQKENIIDESGMPKERFSAEFPKEGPSILRIQQVVRGDSAAYFCASSPLSTSGTPQYFGPGTRLLVL.